The table lists the clone carrying this TCR beta chain with a count of one. A heparinised blood draw that averaged about 116 mL was obtained once from each donor. Each sorted fraction was over 98% pure. This record comes from a study of beta chain features in type 1 diabetes. Study-level information: There were approximately 100,000,000 sorted cells examined across all samples.

Expressed TCRB transcripts were sequenced, since all the RNA that had been isolated was reverse transcribed. The protocol was immunoSEQ multiplex PCR, while the TCRdb copy is restricted to in-frame clones and leaves out a portion. The sample yields 390,000 or so clones, around 13% seen once. The CDR3 consists of 18 residues. Germline CDR1 and CDR2: SGHTA and FQGNSA. Trimming took off 4 bases at V and 0 bases at J, with 19 bases between the two ends. The TCR originated in a man younger than 40 in good health. Sequencing was carried out using naive CD4+ T cells from blood. The chain couples TRBV7-2 to TRBJ2-4; tentative D call: TRBD1 (6 bases). The CDR3 nucleotides are TGTGCCAGCAGCTCGCAATCCCCCTCGGACAGAGCCAAAAACATTCAGTACTTC. This translates into CASSSQSPSDRAKNIQYF.